The rows below give T cell receptor beta chains drawn from one sample of a study of T cell responses to AZD1222 COVID-19 vaccine. The protocol was immunoSEQ multiplex PCR, while the TCRdb copy is restricted to in-frame clones and leaves out a portion. Counted here are more than 100,000 clones, roughly 85% occurring once; the ten biggest clones make up 7.9%. The sequencing here drew on peripheral blood, taken 28 days after the second dose of the MenACWY control vaccine. The receptor set was obtained from an adult who received the MenACWY meningococcal vaccine as a control. Both conserved end residues are part of each CDR3. Fields, in order: CDR3 protein, CDR3 DNA, clone size, V gene, J gene, D gene, CDR3 length. The D gene is left open where the match is weak. Clone size appears in some rows only: once, few, many, or a class for an expanded clone.

CDR3aa: CASSRGLAGGDNEQFF
CDR3nt: TGCGCCAGCAGCCGGGGACTAGCGGGGGGCGACAATGAGCAGTTCTTC
abundance: .
v_gene: TRBV5-1
j_gene: TRBJ2-1
d_gene: TRBD2
len: 16

CDR3aa: CASSLQGRSGNTIYF
CDR3nt: TGTGCCAGCAGCCTACAGGGACGCTCTGGAAACACCATATATTTT
abundance: .
v_gene: TRBV5-4
j_gene: TRBJ1-3
d_gene: .
len: 15

CDR3aa: CASSLAQRLNEQFF
CDR3nt: TGCGCCAGCAGCTTGGCCCAACGGCTCAATGAGCAGTTCTTC
abundance: .
v_gene: TRBV5-1
j_gene: TRBJ2-1
d_gene: .
len: 14

CDR3aa: CASRTGTGVTDTQYF
CDR3nt: TGCGCCAGCAGAACCGGGACAGGGGTAACAGATACGCAGTATTTT
abundance: .
v_gene: TRBV5-1
j_gene: TRBJ2-3
d_gene: TRBD1
len: 15

CDR3aa: CASSAMGWSGNTIYF
CDR3nt: TGCGCCAGCAGTGCTATGGGGTGGTCTGGAAACACCATATATTTT
abundance: .
v_gene: TRBV5-1
j_gene: TRBJ1-3
d_gene: .
len: 15

CDR3aa: CASRFSINTEAFF
CDR3nt: TGCGCCAGCAGATTTAGCATCAACACTGAAGCTTTCTTT
abundance: .
v_gene: TRBV10-1
j_gene: TRBJ1-1
d_gene: .
len: 13

CDR3aa: CASSLAFNTDTQYF
CDR3nt: TGTGCCAGCAGCTTAGCCTTCAACACAGATACGCAGTATTTT
abundance: once
v_gene: TRBV7-2
j_gene: TRBJ2-3
d_gene: .
len: 14

CDR3aa: CASSARPGTGGILYLHTEAFF
CDR3nt: TGTGCCAGCAGCGCCAGACCCGGGACAGGGGGCATACTATACCTCCACACTGAAGCTTTCTTT
abundance: .
v_gene: TRBV21-1
j_gene: TRBJ1-1
d_gene: .
len: 21

CDR3aa: CAISEIAGLDTGELFF
CDR3nt: TGTGCCATCAGTGAGATAGCGGGACTCGACACCGGGGAGCTGTTTTTT
abundance: few
v_gene: TRBV10-3
j_gene: TRBJ2-2
d_gene: TRBD2
len: 16

CDR3aa: CASSVGSNQPQHF
CDR3nt: TGTGCCTCCTCTGTGGGTAGCAATCAGCCCCAGCATTTT
abundance: .
v_gene: TRBV10-3
j_gene: TRBJ1-5
d_gene: .
len: 13

CDR3aa: CASSFGPSLGSPLHF
CDR3nt: TGTGCCAGCAGTTTTGGACCCTCCTTGGGTTCACCCCTCCACTTT
abundance: .
v_gene: TRBV28
j_gene: TRBJ1-6
d_gene: .
len: 15

CDR3aa: CASGLEPGTEAFF
CDR3nt: TGTGCTAGTGGTTTAGAGCCAGGCACTGAAGCTTTCTTT
abundance: .
v_gene: TRBV12-5
j_gene: TRBJ1-1
d_gene: .
len: 13

CDR3aa: CASSLVSGELFF
CDR3nt: TGTGCCAGCAGCCTGGTTAGCGGGGAGCTGTTTTTT
abundance: .
v_gene: TRBV3-1/TRBV3-2
j_gene: TRBJ2-2
d_gene: .
len: 12

CDR3aa: CASSDRAGAGNEQFF
CDR3nt: TGTGCCAGCAGTGATCGGGCAGGGGCGGGCAATGAGCAGTTCTTC
abundance: .
v_gene: TRBV6-4
j_gene: TRBJ2-1
d_gene: .
len: 15

CDR3aa: CASSPRTSTDTQYF
CDR3nt: TGTGCCAGCAGCCCTAGGACCTCCACAGATACGCAGTATTTT
abundance: .
v_gene: TRBV11-3
j_gene: TRBJ2-3
d_gene: .
len: 14

CDR3aa: CASSLPRTGGGSEQFF
CDR3nt: TGTGCCAGCAGCTTACCCCGGACAGGGGGAGGAAGTGAGCAGTTCTTC
abundance: .
v_gene: TRBV7-9
j_gene: TRBJ2-1
d_gene: TRBD1
len: 16

CDR3aa: CASSLLAGYGDTQYF
CDR3nt: TGCGCCAGCAGCTTGTTAGCGGGGTATGGGGATACGCAGTATTTT
abundance: .
v_gene: TRBV5-1
j_gene: TRBJ2-3
d_gene: TRBD2
len: 15

CDR3aa: CASSLIGDGLYGYTF
CDR3nt: TGTGCCAGCAGCTTAATTGGGGACGGCCTCTATGGCTACACCTTC
abundance: .
v_gene: TRBV7-2
j_gene: TRBJ1-2
d_gene: .
len: 15

CDR3aa: CASSSPPGGVHLNTEAFF
CDR3nt: TGTGCCAGCAGCTCCCCACCCGGCGGTGTGCATCTGAACACTGAAGCTTTCTTT
abundance: .
v_gene: TRBV11-2
j_gene: TRBJ1-1
d_gene: .
len: 18

CDR3aa: CASSREDTEAFF
CDR3nt: TGCGCCAGCAGCCGGGAGGACACTGAAGCTTTCTTT
abundance: .
v_gene: TRBV5-1
j_gene: TRBJ1-1
d_gene: .
len: 12

CDR3aa: CASSQTTLSYEQYF
CDR3nt: TGTGCCAGCAGCCAAACGACACTCTCCTACGAGCAGTACTTC
abundance: .
v_gene: TRBV3-1/TRBV3-2
j_gene: TRBJ2-7
d_gene: .
len: 14

CDR3aa: CASRRGPGYGYTF
CDR3nt: TGTGCCAGCCGCAGGGGGCCGGGCTATGGCTACACCTTC
abundance: .
v_gene: TRBV9
j_gene: TRBJ1-2
d_gene: TRBD1
len: 13

CDR3aa: CASSPPQRVGNTIYF
CDR3nt: TGTGCCAGCTCACCGCCCCAAAGGGTGGGAAACACCATATATTTT
abundance: .
v_gene: TRBV18
j_gene: TRBJ1-3
d_gene: .
len: 15

CDR3aa: CASSLTGAGDTIYF
CDR3nt: TGTGCCAGCAGCTTGACGGGGGCCGGGGACACCATATATTTT
abundance: once
v_gene: TRBV5-6
j_gene: TRBJ1-3
d_gene: .
len: 14

CDR3aa: CASKRSRQFDQPQHF
CDR3nt: TGTGCCAGCAAAAGGTCAAGACAGTTTGATCAGCCCCAGCATTTT
abundance: .
v_gene: TRBV21-1
j_gene: TRBJ1-5
d_gene: .
len: 15

CDR3aa: CASSKRDRALTSRNQPQHF
CDR3nt: TGTGCCAGCAGCAAAAGGGACAGAGCCCTGACTAGTCGCAATCAGCCCCAGCATTTT
abundance: .
v_gene: TRBV21-1
j_gene: TRBJ1-5
d_gene: .
len: 19

CDR3aa: CASSGRKGATDTQYF
CDR3nt: TGTGCCAGCAGTGGTCGGAAGGGGGCAACAGATACGCAGTATTTT
abundance: .
v_gene: TRBV2
j_gene: TRBJ2-3
d_gene: TRBD1
len: 15

CDR3aa: CASSGSAGSYEQYF
CDR3nt: TGTGCCAGCAGTGGAAGCGCGGGGTCCTACGAGCAGTACTTC
abundance: .
v_gene: TRBV2
j_gene: TRBJ2-7
d_gene: .
len: 14

CDR3aa: CASSFPGQGAPDTQYF
CDR3nt: TGTGCCAGCAGCTTCCCGGGACAGGGGGCCCCAGATACGCAGTATTTT
abundance: .
v_gene: TRBV5-4
j_gene: TRBJ2-3
d_gene: TRBD1
len: 16

CDR3aa: CASSRGAGETQYF
CDR3nt: TGTGCCAGCAGCCGGGGGGCCGGGGAGACCCAGTACTTC
abundance: .
v_gene: TRBV9
j_gene: TRBJ2-5
d_gene: .
len: 13

CDR3aa: CASSVAQGLADTEAFF
CDR3nt: TGTGCCAGCAGCGTAGCTCAGGGGCTGGCGGACACTGAAGCTTTCTTT
abundance: once
v_gene: TRBV9
j_gene: TRBJ1-1
d_gene: .
len: 16

CDR3aa: CSVTGGRGDYGYTF
CDR3nt: TGCAGCGTCACGGGGGGACGGGGGGACTATGGCTACACCTTC
abundance: .
v_gene: TRBV29-1
j_gene: TRBJ1-2
d_gene: .
len: 14

CDR3aa: CASSLGSLKAFF
CDR3nt: TGTGCCAGCAGCTTGGGCAGCCTAAAAGCTTTCTTT
abundance: .
v_gene: TRBV5-4
j_gene: TRBJ1-1
d_gene: .
len: 12

CDR3aa: CASSPLGRIQNTGELFF
CDR3nt: TGTGCCAGCTCACCCCTGGGACGGATCCAGAACACCGGGGAGCTGTTTTTT
abundance: .
v_gene: TRBV18
j_gene: TRBJ2-2
d_gene: .
len: 17

CDR3aa: CASSQGRLTETQYF
CDR3nt: TGCGCCAGCAGCCAGGGTCGCTTGACAGAGACCCAGTACTTC
abundance: .
v_gene: TRBV5-1
j_gene: TRBJ2-5
d_gene: .
len: 14

CDR3aa: CASSLTDTQYF
CDR3nt: TGTGCCAGCAGCCTCACAGATACGCAGTATTTT
abundance: .
v_gene: TRBV3-1/TRBV3-2
j_gene: TRBJ2-3
d_gene: .
len: 11

CDR3aa: CASSLGGRQETQYF
CDR3nt: TGTGCCAGCAGCTTAGGAGGCAGACAAGAGACCCAGTACTTC
abundance: once
v_gene: TRBV7-2
j_gene: TRBJ2-5
d_gene: .
len: 14

CDR3aa: CASSQGRSAGREQFF
CDR3nt: TGTGCCAGCAGCCAAGGACGGTCAGCGGGAAGGGAGCAGTTCTTC
abundance: .
v_gene: TRBV3-1/TRBV3-2
j_gene: TRBJ2-1
d_gene: TRBD2
len: 15

CDR3aa: CASSPSQGYEQYF
CDR3nt: TGTGCCAGCTCACCCTCGCAGGGCTACGAGCAGTACTTC
abundance: .
v_gene: TRBV18
j_gene: TRBJ2-7
d_gene: .
len: 13

CDR3aa: CASSFDRRLATGELFF
CDR3nt: TGCGCCAGCAGCTTCGACCGACGGCTCGCCACCGGGGAGCTGTTTTTT
abundance: .
v_gene: TRBV5-1
j_gene: TRBJ2-2
d_gene: .
len: 16

CDR3aa: CASSYGTGKNEQFF
CDR3nt: TGTGCCAGCAGTTACGGGACAGGGAAAAATGAGCAGTTCTTC
abundance: .
v_gene: TRBV7-9
j_gene: TRBJ2-1
d_gene: TRBD1
len: 14

CDR3aa: CASSASSGRDYEQYF
CDR3nt: TGTGCCAGCAGCGCATCTAGCGGGAGGGACTACGAGCAGTACTTC
abundance: .
v_gene: TRBV9
j_gene: TRBJ2-7
d_gene: TRBD2
len: 15

CDR3aa: CASSYGPDNSPLHF
CDR3nt: TGCGCCAGCAGCTACGGACCGGACAATTCACCCCTCCACTTT
abundance: .
v_gene: TRBV5-1
j_gene: TRBJ1-6
d_gene: .
len: 14

CDR3aa: CASCTGPSTGELFF
CDR3nt: TGTGCCAGCTGCACAGGCCCATCCACCGGGGAGCTGTTTTTT
abundance: .
v_gene: TRBV5-5
j_gene: TRBJ2-2
d_gene: .
len: 14

CDR3aa: CASSLDPGRETGELFF
CDR3nt: TGCGCCAGCAGCTTGGACCCGGGACGGGAAACCGGGGAGCTGTTTTTT
abundance: .
v_gene: TRBV5-1
j_gene: TRBJ2-2
d_gene: .
len: 16

CDR3aa: CASSGGAGQPQHF
CDR3nt: TGTGCCAGCAGCGGGGGGGCAGGGCAGCCCCAGCATTTT
abundance: .
v_gene: TRBV9
j_gene: TRBJ1-5
d_gene: .
len: 13

CDR3aa: CASSLVVGDRGTDTQYF
CDR3nt: TGTGCCAGCAGCTTAGTGGTCGGAGACAGGGGCACAGATACGCAGTATTTT
abundance: .
v_gene: TRBV7-8
j_gene: TRBJ2-3
d_gene: TRBD1
len: 17

CDR3aa: CASSWTSLGEQFF
CDR3nt: TGTGCCAGCAGCTGGACTAGCCTAGGTGAGCAGTTCTTC
abundance: few
v_gene: TRBV11-2
j_gene: TRBJ2-1
d_gene: TRBD2
len: 13

CDR3aa: CASRGVLGHNSPLHF
CDR3nt: TGTGCCAGCAGGGGAGTTTTGGGCCATAATTCACCCCTCCACTTT
abundance: .
v_gene: TRBV27
j_gene: TRBJ1-6
d_gene: .
len: 15

CDR3aa: CASSLSPGTSTDTQYF
CDR3nt: TGTGCCAGCAGTTTAAGCCCGGGGACTAGCACAGATACGCAGTATTTT
abundance: .
v_gene: TRBV28
j_gene: TRBJ2-3
d_gene: .
len: 16

CDR3aa: CASSSDTHTDTQYF
CDR3nt: TGCGCCAGCAGCTCCGACACTCACACAGATACGCAGTATTTT
abundance: few
v_gene: TRBV5-1
j_gene: TRBJ2-3
d_gene: .
len: 14

CDR3aa: CASSEGLADTYPSYEQYF
CDR3nt: TGCGCCAGCAGCGAAGGACTAGCGGATACTTACCCTTCCTACGAGCAGTACTTC
abundance: .
v_gene: TRBV4-3
j_gene: TRBJ2-7
d_gene: TRBD2
len: 18

CDR3aa: CASSGRTPRGYTF
CDR3nt: TGTGCCAGCAGCGGGCGGACCCCTAGGGGCTACACCTTC
abundance: .
v_gene: TRBV5-6
j_gene: TRBJ1-2
d_gene: .
len: 13

CDR3aa: CATSREGQDSSGYTF
CDR3nt: TGTGCCACCAGCAGAGAGGGTCAAGACTCGAGTGGCTACACCTTC
abundance: .
v_gene: TRBV15
j_gene: TRBJ1-2
d_gene: .
len: 15

CDR3aa: CASSLGGSAYNEQFF
CDR3nt: TGTGCCAGCAGCTTAGGCGGGAGCGCCTACAATGAGCAGTTCTTC
abundance: .
v_gene: TRBV11-3
j_gene: TRBJ2-1
d_gene: TRBD2
len: 15

CDR3aa: CASSRREDTEAFF
CDR3nt: TGCGCCAGCAGTAGAAGGGAAGACACTGAAGCTTTCTTT
abundance: .
v_gene: TRBV4-1
j_gene: TRBJ1-1
d_gene: .
len: 13

CDR3aa: CASSLGQYTDTQYF
CDR3nt: TGTGCCAGCAGCCTGGGACAGTACACAGATACGCAGTATTTT
abundance: .
v_gene: TRBV7-9
j_gene: TRBJ2-3
d_gene: TRBD1
len: 14

CDR3aa: CASSRIGDTQYF
CDR3nt: TGTGCCAGCAGCCGAATCGGGGATACGCAGTATTTT
abundance: .
v_gene: TRBV3-1/TRBV3-2
j_gene: TRBJ2-3
d_gene: .
len: 12